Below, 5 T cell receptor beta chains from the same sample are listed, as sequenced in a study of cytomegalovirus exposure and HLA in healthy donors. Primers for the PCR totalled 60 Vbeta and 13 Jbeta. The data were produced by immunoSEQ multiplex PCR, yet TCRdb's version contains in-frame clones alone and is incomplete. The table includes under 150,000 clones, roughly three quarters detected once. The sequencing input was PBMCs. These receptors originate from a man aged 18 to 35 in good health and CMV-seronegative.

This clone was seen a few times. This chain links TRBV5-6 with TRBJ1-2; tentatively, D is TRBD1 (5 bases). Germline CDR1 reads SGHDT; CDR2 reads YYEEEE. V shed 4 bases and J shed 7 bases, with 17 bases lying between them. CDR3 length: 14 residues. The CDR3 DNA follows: TGTGCCAGCAGCCCTGCGGAGGGGAGGGTTGGCTACACCTTC. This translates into CASSPAEGRVGYTF.

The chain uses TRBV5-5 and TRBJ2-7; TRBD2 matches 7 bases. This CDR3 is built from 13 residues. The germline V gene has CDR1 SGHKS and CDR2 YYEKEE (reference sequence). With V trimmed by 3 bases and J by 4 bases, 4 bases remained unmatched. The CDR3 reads CASSWGRAYEQYF. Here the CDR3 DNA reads TGTGCCAGCAGCTGGGGGAGGGCGTACGAGCAGTACTTC.

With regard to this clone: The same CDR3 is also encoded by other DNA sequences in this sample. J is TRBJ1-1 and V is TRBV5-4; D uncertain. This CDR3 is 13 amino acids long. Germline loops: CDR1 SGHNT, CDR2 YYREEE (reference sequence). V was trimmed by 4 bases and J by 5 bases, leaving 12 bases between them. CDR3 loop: CASSLGRGTEAFF. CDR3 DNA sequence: TGTGCCAGCAGCCTCGGCCGGGGTACTGAAGCTTTCTTT.

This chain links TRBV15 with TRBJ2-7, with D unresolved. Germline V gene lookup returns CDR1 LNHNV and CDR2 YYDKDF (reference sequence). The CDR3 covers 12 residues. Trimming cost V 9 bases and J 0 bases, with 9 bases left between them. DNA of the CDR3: TGTGCCACTAGTGTCGGCTCCTACGAGCAGTACTTC. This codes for CATSVGSYEQYF. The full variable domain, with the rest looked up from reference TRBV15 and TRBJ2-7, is DAMVIQNPRYQVTQFGKPVTLSCSQTLNHNVMYWYQQKSSQAPKLLFHYYDKDFNNEADTPDNFQSRRPNTSFCFLDIRSPGLGDTAMYLCATSVGSYEQYFGPGTRLTVT.

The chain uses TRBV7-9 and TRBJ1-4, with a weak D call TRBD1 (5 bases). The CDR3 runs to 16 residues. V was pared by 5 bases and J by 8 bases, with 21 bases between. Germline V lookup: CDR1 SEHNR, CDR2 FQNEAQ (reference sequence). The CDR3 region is CASSGLSGRGEEKLFF. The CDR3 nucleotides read TGTGCCAGCAGCGGTCTTTCGGGACGGGGGGAGGAAAAACTGTTTTTT.